These 9 T cell receptor beta chains were sequenced from one sample in a study of OX40 agonist ivuxolimab in advanced cancers. Generated by immunoSEQ multiplex PCR, the TCRdb table keeps only in-frame clones and is missing some. Seen here are about 68,000 clones, roughly nine tenths observed once, and the top ten hold about 0.3%. The starting material was CD4+ or CD8+ T cells sorted from blood, obtained in a trial of the OX40 agonist ivuxolimab. These receptors all stem from an adult with an advanced solid tumor such as melanoma, head and neck, liver or kidney cancer.

This clone was counted a single time. The genes are TRBV6-5 and TRBJ2-2; weak D call: TRBD1 (6 bases). V was shortened by 7 bases and J by 2 bases, with 11 bases between the two germline ends. This CDR3 spans 14 amino acids. Germline V gene data show CDR1 as MNHEY and CDR2 as SVGAGI. The CDR3 DNA is TGTGCCAGCAAGGGGACAACCAACACCGGGGAGCTGTTTTTT. Protein: CASKGTTNTGELFF.

The genes are TRBV27 and TRBJ1-4; D gene ambiguous. The CDR3 loop spans 16 amino acids. The V gene lost 3 bases and the J gene lost 2 bases, with 13 bases spanning the gap. In germline, CDR1 is MNHEY, CDR2 SMNVEV (reference sequence). CDR3 coding DNA: TGTGCCAGCAGTTTCGTTCGGGTCGGCACTAATGAAAAACTGTTTTTT. Translating it yields CASSFVRVGTNEKLFF.

This chain links TRBV11-2 with TRBJ1-1; TRBD1 matches at 8 bases. V shed 5 bases, J shed 6 bases, and the junction held 11 bases outside the gene matches. The CDR3 is 15 amino acids. CDR1 SGHAT and CDR2 FQNNGV come from the germline V gene. The CDR3 DNA is TGTGCCAGCAGCCCCCGGACAGGGAGGATCGCTGAAGCTTTCTTT. Translating it yields CASSPRTGRIAEAFF.

The gene calls are TRBV25-1 and TRBJ2-7; D may be TRBD2 (6 bases). Germline V gene data show CDR1 as MGHDK and CDR2 as SYGVNS. The V and J ends lost 4 bases and 7 bases respectively, with 17 bases between them. The CDR3 consists of 14 residues. CDR3 nucleotides: TGTGCCAGCAGTGGAAGCGGGCAACTGAGGGAGCAGTACTTC. Protein: CASSGSGQLREQYF.

This clone was recorded once. The chain combines TRBV19 with TRBJ2-5; 10 nucleotides line up with TRBD2. Germline V gene lookup returns CDR1 LNHDA and CDR2 SQIVND (reference sequence). CDR3 length equals 13 residues. V shed 4 bases and J 4 bases; nucleotides not matched to a gene: 0. Written as DNA, the CDR3 is TGTGCCAGTAGTAGGACTAGCGGAGAGACCCAGTACTTC. Encoded protein: CASSRTSGETQYF.

This chain links TRBV4-1 with TRBJ1-6, with a possible D match to TRBD1 (6 bases). Trimming removed 1 base at V and 10 bases at J, with 11 bases between. The CDR3 contains 14 residues. Germline values: CDR1 MGHRA, CDR2 YSYEKL. The CDR3 bases are TGCGCCAGCAGCCAAGGTAGGGGGTTGTCACCCCTCCACTTT. It is translated as CASSQGRGLSPLHF.

The rearrangement uses TRBV7-2 and TRBJ2-7, with D possibly TRBD1 on 5 matching bases. CDR1 and CDR2 (germline): SGHTA, FQGNSA. The CDR3 loop spans 16 amino acids. Trimming took off 5 bases at V and 5 bases at J, with 22 bases between the two ends. The CDR3: CASSGNRKITLNEQYF. The CDR3 region has the DNA TGTGCCAGCAGCGGCAACAGGAAAATTACCCTCAACGAGCAGTACTTC.

The chain couples TRBV7-6 to TRBJ1-1; 10 positions match TRBD1. Germline CDR1 is SGHVS and CDR2 is FNYEAQ. Trimming took 5 bases from V and 5 from J; bases not matched to a gene: 5. The CDR3 runs 14 residues. CDR3 sequence: CASSAGQGGTEAFF. The DNA for the CDR3 is TGTGCCAGCAGCGCCGGACAGGGGGGTACTGAAGCTTTCTTT. The full variable domain, with the rest looked up from reference TRBV7-6 and TRBJ1-1, is GAGVSQSPRYKVTKRGQDVALRCDPISGHVSLYWYRQALGQGPEFLTYFNYEAQQDKSGLPNDRFSAERPEGSISTLTIQRTEQRDSAMYRCASSAGQGGTEAFFGQGTRLTVV.

The V and J genes are TRBV7-2 and TRBJ1-4, with D perhaps TRBD1 (6 bases). V dropped 5 bases and J dropped 2 bases, with 12 bases sitting between them. This CDR3 spans 15 amino acids. The germline V gene encodes CDR1 SGHTA and CDR2 FQGNSA. CDR3 coding DNA: TGTGCCAGCAGCCTTACAGGGAGTACTAATGAAAAACTGTTTTTT. Translating it yields CASSLTGSTNEKLFF.